This T cell receptor beta chain was identified in a study of blood T cell repertoires in COVID-19. Study at large: Italy, Spain and the United States were the sources of the convalescent and acute COVID-19 samples.

Under the authors' procedure: For nucleated cells, counts were estimated from reference gene primer amplification. Here immunoSEQ multiplex PCR was the method, and the copy in TCRdb shows in-frame clones only, minus some. D and trimming come from the DNA, and the V and J calls and clone size come from that table. The sample includes about 410,000 clones, over 75% seen only once; the top ten take 1.5% to 1.7%. The Seattle patients, enrolled during active infection, were followed longitudinally. Sequenced material: peripheral blood. The source of this sequence is a woman between 40 and 50 years old with COVID-19, enrolled during active disease.

DNA for the CDR3: TGTGCCAGCAGTTTGGGGGGGACATTGAAATACGAGCAGTACTTC. Its protein product is CASSLGGTLKYEQYF. The chain combines TRBV28 with TRBJ2-7; weak D call: TRBD2 (7 bases). The CDR3 is made up of 15 amino acids. Germline CDR1 is MDHEN and CDR2 is SYDVKM. The V end lost 3 bases, the J end lost 4 bases, and 16 bases lay between the germline ends.